The 26 T cell receptor beta chains listed next were all sequenced from one sample in a study of Ad26.COV2.S vaccination and SARS-CoV-2 variants (dated by TCRdb to about 2021). The library relied on the immunoSEQ multiplex PCR assay. TCRdb limited this immuneACCESS table to in-frame rearrangements with V and J called. A share of clones is missing; checked studies link under half to unresolved V genes, and the rest is unexplained. The sample yields about 380,000 clones; roughly 85% were counted once. The ten largest account for almost 7.5% of the sample. The treatment or condition label corresponds to: some 19 received Ad26.COV2.S at low or high dose, single or two shots; five or six received placebo; per-sample allocation not given. For vaccine and placebo recipients, the sequenced repertoires came from samples collected on day 63 after the first injection. The sequencing here drew on peripheral blood, taken in a trial of Ad26.COV2.S vaccine versus placebo. All receptors come from a person between 18 and 65 years old who received the Ad26.COV2.S COVID-19 vaccine or a placebo.

This chain links TRBV12-3 or TRBV12-4 with TRBJ1-5; D gene uncertain. This CDR3 is 12 amino acids long. V was clipped by 5 bases and J by 3 bases, with 5 bases between them. The CDR3 reads CASSQVNQPQHF. In DNA form, the CDR3 reads TGTGCCAGCAGTCAAGTCAATCAGCCCCAGCATTTT.

This clone has ten or more counts. The CDR3 protein is CASSQDQGTGANVLTF. The CDR3 DNA is TGCGCCAGCAGCCAAGATCAGGGAACTGGGGCCAACGTCCTGACTTTC. The rearrangement uses TRBV4-3 and TRBJ2-6; D possibly corresponds to TRBD1 (5 bases). Germline CDR1 reads LGHNA; CDR2 reads YSLEER. V lost 0 bases and J lost 2, with 8 bases in between. The CDR3 totals 16 residues.

The rearrangement links TRBV10-3 to TRBJ1-1; 8 bases align to TRBD1. Germline V gene lookup returns CDR1 ENHRY and CDR2 SYGVKD. This CDR3 comprises 13 residues. The ends lost 10 bases at V and 0 bases at J; junction bases unmatched: 4. In DNA form, the CDR3 reads TGTGCCACGGACAGGGCATTGAACACTGAAGCTTTCTTT. Protein sequence: CATDRALNTEAFF.

The genes are TRBV4-1 and TRBJ2-3, with D unresolved. This CDR3 region has 15 residues. Trimming stripped 4 bases from V and 3 bases from J, with 14 bases between. Per germline, CDR1 MGHRA and CDR2 YSYEKL. The CDR3 loop is CASSPEVVGTDTQYF. DNA for the CDR3: TGCGCCAGCAGCCCAGAGGTAGTTGGGACAGATACGCAGTATTTT.

The gene calls are TRBV3-1 (or the pseudogene TRBV3-2) and TRBJ2-2; TRBD2 matches 7 bases. The V gene end was trimmed by 0 bases and the J gene end by 2 bases; junction bases not matched to a gene: 0. The CDR3 is 15 amino acids. Looked up from germline, CDR1 is LGHDT and CDR2 is YNNKEL (reference sequence). The CDR3 here is CASSQEGLNTGELFF. In nucleotides, the CDR3 is TGTGCCAGCAGCCAAGAGGGACTAAACACCGGGGAGCTGTTTTTT.

The chain recombines TRBV5-4 with TRBJ2-7; D gene unclear. CDR1 and CDR2 (germline): SGHNT, YYREEE (reference sequence). This CDR3 comprises 15 residues. The V and J ends lost 3 bases and 4 bases respectively, with 17 bases between them. The CDR3 DNA reads as TGTGCCAGCAGCTCGAGCCGGGCATGGCCTTACGAGCAGTACTTC. Protein: CASSSSRAWPYEQYF.

The rearrangement uses TRBV10-3 and TRBJ2-2; TRBD1 or TRBD2 may be the D gene (5 bases each). The CDR3 sequence is 17 residues long. Germline assignment: CDR1 ENHRY and CDR2 SYGVKD. Trimming took 11 bases from V and 0 from J, leaving 22 bases between them. Here the CDR3 reads CAVRGEARIANTGELFF. The CDR3 DNA sequence: TGTGCCGTACGGGGCGAGGCACGTATCGCGAACACCGGGGAGCTGTTTTTT.

V usage is TRBV5-1 and J usage is TRBJ2-1; D perhaps matches TRBD2 (6 bases). Per germline, CDR1 SGHRS and CDR2 YFSETQ. This CDR3 comprises 14 residues. V was clipped by 4 bases and J by 3 bases, with 11 bases between them. The CDR3 reads CASSPRDFYNEQFF. CDR3 bases: TGCGCCAGCAGCCCCCGGGACTTCTACAATGAGCAGTTCTTC.

The chain recombines TRBV6-1 with TRBJ1-3; D is unresolved. This CDR3 has 14 amino acids. The V end lost 1 base, the J end lost 4 bases, and 8 bases lay between the germline ends. Germline CDR1 MNHNS, CDR2 SASEGT. In nucleotides, the CDR3 is TGTGCCAGCAGTGAAGTAGGGTTGGGAAACACCATATATTTT. It specifies CASSEVGLGNTIYF.

The chain recombines TRBV11-3 with TRBJ2-3; 8 bases map to TRBD2. The trim removed 6 bases at V and 0 bases at J, leaving 14 bases unmatched. CDR1 and CDR2 (germline): SGHNT, YENEEA. CDR3 length: 18 amino acids. CDR3 amino acids: CASRGWASGSSSTDTQYF. Written as DNA, the CDR3 is TGTGCCAGCAGGGGCTGGGCTAGCGGGTCTTCTAGCACAGATACGCAGTATTTT.

This clone was recorded a few times. The chain carries TRBV2 and TRBJ1-5, with a possible D match to TRBD1 (5 bases). The CDR3 length is 15 residues. V lost 6 bases, J lost 4 bases, and 16 bases lay in between. Germline CDR1 and CDR2: SNHLY and FYNNEI. The CDR3 spells CASRRGRTTNQPQHF. In nucleotides, the CDR3 is TGTGCCAGCAGGAGGGGCAGGACGACAAATCAGCCCCAGCATTTT.

V gene TRBV3-1 (or the pseudogene TRBV3-2) combines with J gene TRBJ2-7; D is unclear. The CDR3 has 15 residues. V was shortened by 6 bases and J by 7 bases, with 22 bases between the two germline ends. Per the germline V gene, CDR1 is LGHDT and CDR2 is YNNKEL (reference sequence). CDR3 in amino acids: CASRPSRALIGEQYF. The CDR3 region has the DNA TGTGCCAGCAGGCCAAGTAGAGCCCTGATAGGAGAGCAGTACTTC.

The rearrangement links TRBV6-5 to TRBJ1-1; perhaps TRBD1 as D (6 bases). The CDR3 is 13 amino acids. Germline CDR1 MNHEY, CDR2 SVGAGI. V lost 6 bases and J 4 bases, leaving 12 bases between the germline ends. The CDR3 reads CASSPGASTEAFF. As DNA, the CDR3 is TGTGCCAGCAGCCCGGGGGCGAGCACTGAAGCTTTCTTT.

In regard to this clone: Other nucleotide sequences from this sample produce the same CDR3. Written as DNA, the CDR3 is TGTGCCACCAGCCGCGACAGGGACAATCAGCCCCAGCATTTT. It encodes CATSRDRDNQPQHF. The chain combines TRBV15 with TRBJ1-5; 7 bases are a match to TRBD1. With V trimmed by 5 bases and J by 3 bases, 4 bases remained unmatched. Per germline, CDR1 LNHNV and CDR2 YYDKDF (reference sequence). This CDR3 is built from 14 residues.

The chain combines TRBV7-9 with TRBJ1-2, with no clear D. Trimming took off 4 bases at V and 9 bases at J, with 24 bases between the two ends. CDR3 length equals 16 residues. The germline V gene encodes CDR1 SEHNR and CDR2 FQNEAQ (reference sequence). The chain's CDR3 is CASSSSGFLAPDRYTF. The CDR3, as DNA: TGTGCCAGCAGCTCGTCGGGCTTCCTCGCCCCTGACCGCTACACCTTC.

This chain links TRBV7-9 with TRBJ1-1; 10 nucleotides align to TRBD1. Germline CDR1 and CDR2: SEHNR and FQNEAQ (reference sequence). CDR3 length equals 14 residues. With 3 bases clipped from V and 3 bases from J, the junction kept 1 base outside the gene matches. CDR3 residues: CASSLGTGDTEAFF. The CDR3 DNA is TGTGCCAGCAGCTTGGGGACAGGGGACACTGAAGCTTTCTTT.

The chain joins TRBV11-3 to TRBJ2-7; 7 positions agree with TRBD2. The ends lost 1 base at V and 4 bases at J; junction bases unmatched: 4. Germline V gene data show CDR1 as SGHNT and CDR2 as YENEEA. This CDR3 comprises 14 residues. CDR3 amino acids: CASSLVGEGYEQYF. The CDR3, as DNA: TGTGCCAGCAGCTTAGTCGGGGAGGGATACGAGCAGTACTTC.

V and J are TRBV5-4 and TRBJ1-2; D call uncertain. Deletions cut 3 bases from V and 6 bases from J, with 6 bases between. Germline values: CDR1 SGHNT, CDR2 YYREEE (reference sequence). CDR3 length equals 11 residues. CDR3 in amino acids: CASSSPHGYTF. CDR3 sequence (DNA): TGTGCCAGCAGCTCTCCCCATGGCTACACCTTC.

The V gene is TRBV5-6, the J gene TRBJ1-3; 9 bases are shared with TRBD1. The CDR3 sequence is 14 residues long. J was trimmed by 3 bases and V by 3 bases; bases with no gene match: 1. Germline V lookup: CDR1 SGHDT, CDR2 YYEEEE. CDR3 amino acids: CASSSDRGGNTIYF. The CDR3 nucleotides are TGTGCCAGCAGCTCGGACAGGGGTGGAAACACCATATATTTT.

The rearrangement links TRBV7-3 to TRBJ1-2; D is unresolved. Trimming shortened V by 0 bases and J by 7 bases, and 15 bases separated the two germline ends. CDR1 and CDR2 from the germline V gene are SGHTA and FQGTGA. This CDR3 region has 15 residues. In DNA form, the CDR3 reads TGTGCCAGCAGCTTAACGGCCTCCTCGGAGGGTGGCTACACCTTC. It yields the protein CASSLTASSEGGYTF.

The genes are TRBV5-6 and TRBJ1-3; a weak D match, TRBD1 (6 bases). Germline assignment: CDR1 SGHDT and CDR2 YYEEEE. V was cut by 4 bases and J by 4 bases, with 18 bases left in between. This CDR3 has 16 amino acids. The CDR3 loop is CASSPRTELRGNTIYF. CDR3 DNA sequence: TGTGCCAGCAGCCCACGGACAGAGTTGAGGGGAAACACCATATATTTT.

This chain joins TRBV6-5 and TRBJ1-5; possibly TRBD1 for D (6 bases). Trimming removed 0 bases at V and 4 bases at J, with 10 bases between. The CDR3 consists of 15 residues. In germline, CDR1 is MNHEY, CDR2 SVGAGI. The CDR3 DNA reads TGTGCCAGCAGTTACTCAGGGGGTAGGAATCAGCCCCAGCATTTT. Residues: CASSYSGGRNQPQHF.

V and J are TRBV2 and TRBJ2-1; a weak D match, TRBD2 (6 bases). Per germline, CDR1 SNHLY and CDR2 FYNNEI. The CDR3 spans 11 residues. V gave up 8 bases and J gave up 8 bases, with 10 bases separating them. In DNA, the CDR3 is TGTGCCAGCCTGACTAGTCATGAGCAGTTCTTC. Its translation is CASLTSHEQFF.

The CDR3 bases are TGCGCCAGCAGCCGAATTTGGGACAGTAGGACCGGGGAGCTGTTTTTT. This encodes CASSRIWDSRTGELFF. The V gene is TRBV5-1, the J gene TRBJ2-2, with 7 bases that match TRBD1. Trimming removed 4 bases from V and 5 bases from J; junction bases left unmatched: 11. The CDR3 totals 16 residues. Germline-derived CDR1 and CDR2 are SGHRS and YFSETQ.

V and J are TRBV5-1 and TRBJ1-1, with 9 bases fitting TRBD1. CDR3 size: 15 residues. The junction had 7 bases not matched to a gene; V was cut back by 4 bases and J by 3 bases. Germline V CDR1 and CDR2: SGHRS, YFSETQ. CDR3 in DNA: TGCGCCAGCAGCCCGGACGGACAGGGGTACACTGAAGCTTTCTTT. Encoded protein: CASSPDGQGYTEAFF.

This chain joins TRBV11-3 and TRBJ2-7; D remains unclear. With 7 bases removed from V and 4 bases from J, the gap between germline ends came to 8 bases. The CDR3 consists of 11 residues. Germline V gene lookup returns CDR1 SGHNT and CDR2 YENEEA. CDR3: CASKAGYEQYF. CDR3 sequence (DNA): TGTGCCAGCAAAGCCGGGTACGAGCAGTACTTC. The variable domain in full, completed from reference TRBV11-3 and TRBJ2-7, reads EAGVVQSPRYKIIEKKQPVAFWCNPISGHNTLYWYLQNLGQGPELLIRYENEEAVDDSQLPKDRFSAERLKGVDSTLKIQPAELGDSAVYLCASKAGYEQYFGPGTRLTVT.